This paragraph covers one T cell receptor beta chain sequence. Trimming left V 5 bases short and J 9 bases short, with 11 bases between. The CDR3 sequence is 12 residues long. The germline gives CDR1 LNHNV, CDR2 YYDKDF (reference sequence). The data were taken from a study of shared clonotypes between healthy human individuals. Sequenced by immunoSEQ multiplex PCR; TCRdb stores in-frame clones only, minus some. The sample yields some 2,500,000 clones, about nine tenths seen once. Input material: naive CD4+ T cells from PBMCs. The subset denotes: CD45RA+ positively selected. The clonotype was recovered from a man younger than 30 in good health. Some clones in this sample may be carry-over from other donors' samples. The chain carries TRBV15 and TRBJ1-5, with a weak D call TRBD1 (6 bases). CDR3: CATSRQDRPQHF. CDR3 coding DNA: TGTGCCACCAGCCGACAGGATCGGCCCCAGCATTTT.